This T cell receptor (beta chain) is from a study of CXCR3-negative and CXCR3-positive naive CD8 T cells. The study, taken as a whole, reports: In naive cells, CXCR3-negative and CXCR3-positive subsets had similar TRBV-TRBJ usage; memory cells differed.

Those CD8+ T cells considered naive were CD45RO-CCR7+CD27+CD95-. UMI-labeled 5' RACE yielded the TRB cDNA libraries. For each CDR3 protein, TCRdb gives one entry from its re-call of the 5' RACE reads, without DNA. This listing includes around 96,000 distinct CDR3 sequences. Points on this clonotype: What it binds is not known.

The CDR3 totals 14 residues. The germline CDR1 and CDR2 sequences are SGHTA and FQGTGA. The receptor comes from a human donor in good health. Some clones in this sample may be carry-over from other donors' samples. The sequencing input was naive CXCR3- CD8+ T cells from blood. Subset reported: CD45RO-CCR7+CD27+CD95- naive CD8+ T cells lacking CXCR3 (TNR3-). The chain couples TRBV7-3 to TRBJ2-3; TCRdb returns TRBD2, unconfirmable since there is no DNA. The CDR3 region is CASSLEGGQDTQYF.